The next 28 T cell receptor beta chains were all read from a single sample in a study of blood T cell repertoires in COVID-19. The protocol was immunoSEQ multiplex PCR, while the TCRdb copy is restricted to in-frame clones and leaves out a portion. The table lists about 140,000 clones, approximately 83% of them singletons, with approximately 4% in the top ten. Input material: peripheral blood. The source of these receptors is a woman aged 55-75 years with acute or convalescent COVID-19.

The J gene is TRBJ2-1, the V gene TRBV12-3 or TRBV12-4, with no clear D. V lost 3 bases, J lost 10 bases, and 7 bases lay in between. The CDR3 loop spans 11 amino acids. The DNA of the CDR3 is TGTGCCAGCAGTTTTATCCTAGAGCAGTTCTTC. Its translation is CASSFILEQFF.

This clone appeared a single time. The rearrangement uses TRBV11-3 and TRBJ2-1; the D gene is possibly TRBD2 (6 bases). The V gene's germline CDR1 is SGHNT and CDR2 YENEEA. The CDR3 sequence is 16 residues long. V lost 2 bases and J 4 bases, leaving 15 bases between the germline ends. The CDR3 protein is CASSLIGPGGYNEQFF. CDR3 DNA sequence: TGTGCCAGCAGCTTAATAGGACCCGGGGGATACAATGAGCAGTTCTTC.

The rearrangement uses TRBV9 and TRBJ2-1, with D perhaps matching TRBD2 (6 bases). The germline V gene encodes CDR1 SGDLS and CDR2 YYNGEE. CDR3 size: 16 residues. Trimming pared 0 bases from V and 5 bases from J, leaving 15 bases between. The CDR3 loop is CASSVGGAGRHNEQFF. The CDR3, as DNA: TGTGCCAGCAGCGTAGGAGGGGCGGGAAGGCACAATGAGCAGTTCTTC.

The rearrangement joins TRBV5-4 to TRBJ2-5; 11 positions agree with TRBD2. V lost 4 bases to trimming and J lost 5 bases; unmatched junction nucleotides: 7. Germline assignment: CDR1 SGHNT and CDR2 YYREEE (reference sequence). The CDR3 totals 15 residues. The CDR3 nucleotides are TGTGCCAGCAGCCCCGGACTAGCGGGTGGTGAGACCCAGTACTTC. The encoded protein is CASSPGLAGGETQYF.

This clone occurred a few times. J is TRBJ1-5 and V is TRBV15, with a weak D call TRBD1 (5 bases). Germline CDR1 is LNHNV and CDR2 is YYDKDF (reference sequence). The CDR3 is 14 amino acids. V lost 5 bases and J 6 bases, leaving 14 bases between the germline ends. The CDR3 loop reads CATSPVGGVQPQHF. CDR3 in DNA: TGTGCCACCAGCCCCGTGGGGGGGGTTCAGCCCCAGCATTTT.

The gene calls are TRBV15 and TRBJ2-3; possible D gene TRBD1, 5 bases. Looked up from germline, CDR1 is LNHNV and CDR2 is YYDKDF (reference sequence). Trimming shortened V by 0 bases and J by 2 bases, and 12 bases separated the two germline ends. The CDR3 runs to 16 residues. In nucleotides, the CDR3 is TGTGCCACCAGCAGAGATCGGACACCTTCCACAGATACGCAGTATTTT. Translating gives CATSRDRTPSTDTQYF.

The CDR3 DNA reads as TGTGCCAGCAGTTACCCCCTGGGACAGGGGGATGAAGAGACCCAGTACTTC. Residues: CASSYPLGQGDEETQYF. The chain employs TRBV6-2 or TRBV6-3 and TRBJ2-5, with 11 positions matching TRBD1. Trimming at V came to 2 bases and at J to 3 bases, leaving 8 bases not matched to a gene. The CDR3 is 17 residues long. The germline gives CDR1 MNHEY, CDR2 SVGEGT.

This chain links TRBV28 with TRBJ1-5, with 8 bases identical to TRBD1. Unmatched junction bases numbered 5, after V lost 4 bases and J lost 6 bases. CDR1 is MDHEN, CDR2 SYDVKM, per germline. The CDR3 extends over 14 amino acids. In DNA, the CDR3 is TGTGCCAGCAGTTATCCAGGGGGCGGTCAGCCCCAGCATTTT. Its protein is CASSYPGGGQPQHF. Based on the CDR3 plus reference TRBV28 and TRBJ1-5, the full variable domain is DVKVTQSSRYLVKRTGEKVFLECVQDMDHENMFWYRQDPGLGLRLIYFSYDVKMKEKGDIPEGYSVSREKKERFSLILESASTNQTSMYLCASSYPGGGQPQHFGDGTRLSIL.

The rearrangement uses TRBV9 and TRBJ2-2; D gene unclear. This CDR3 spans 13 amino acids. Trimming shortened V by 0 bases and J by 6 bases, and 6 bases separated the two germline ends. Per germline, CDR1 SGDLS and CDR2 YYNGEE. CDR3 nucleotides: TGTGCCAGCAGCGTAGTCACGGCCGGGGAGCTGTTTTTT. Translation: CASSVVTAGELFF.

The chain employs TRBV2 and TRBJ2-5, with D possibly being TRBD1 (5 bases). V lost 5 bases, J lost 5 bases, and 18 bases lay in between. Germline assignment: CDR1 SNHLY and CDR2 FYNNEI. The CDR3 is 15 residues long. In DNA, the CDR3 is TGTGCCAGCAGTCCCCAGGGAAGCTCGAGGGAGACCCAGTACTTC. Its protein is CASSPQGSSRETQYF.

This clone was counted between two and nine times. The chain links TRBV10-3 to TRBJ1-3; TRBD1 might be the D (5 bases). V shed 3 bases and J shed 4 bases, with 13 bases lying between them. The CDR3 loop spans 15 amino acids. Germline assignment: CDR1 ENHRY and CDR2 SYGVKD. The CDR3 sequence: CAISDGRVRGNTIYF. DNA for the CDR3: TGTGCCATCAGTGATGGCAGGGTAAGAGGAAACACCATATATTTT.

The rearrangement joins TRBV12-3 or TRBV12-4 to TRBJ2-1; TRBD2 is a possible D gene (6 bases). The CDR3 consists of 12 residues. V was shortened by 5 bases and J by 6 bases, with 8 bases between the two germline ends. CDR3 nucleotide sequence: TGTGCCAGCAGTGAGGGAGGCAATGAGCAGTTCTTC. It yields the protein CASSEGGNEQFF.

The genes are TRBV5-8 and TRBJ2-3; 13 nucleotides align to TRBD2. The CDR3 length is 19 residues. V was pared by 4 bases and J by 0 bases, with 11 bases of the junction left unmatched. The V gene's germline CDR1 is SGHTS and CDR2 YDEGEE. As DNA, the CDR3 is TGTGCCAGCAGCCCTGTGGAACTAGCGGGAGGGGCTAGCACAGATACGCAGTATTTT. Amino acid sequence: CASSPVELAGGASTDTQYF.

The rearrangement joins TRBV18 to TRBJ1-1, with 7 positions matching TRBD1. The germline V gene encodes CDR1 KGHSH and CDR2 LQKENI. CDR3 length: 14 residues. V was pared by 3 bases and J by 2 bases, with 3 bases of the junction left unmatched. In DNA, the CDR3 is TGTGCCAGCTCACCGGGACAGAGCAACACTGAAGCTTTCTTT. Residues: CASSPGQSNTEAFF.

This chain links TRBV9 with TRBJ1-2; possibly TRBD1 for D (6 bases). Germline V lookup: CDR1 SGDLS, CDR2 YYNGEE. V was pared by 4 bases and J by 8 bases, with 18 bases between. The CDR3 is 14 amino acids. CDR3 DNA: TGTGCCAGCAGCCCCGGGACACAACTCTCGGGCTACACCTTC. Translated, it gives CASSPGTQLSGYTF.

This sequence joins TRBV18 and TRBJ2-7; D uncertain. The CDR3 sequence is 13 residues long. The V and J ends lost 1 base and 3 bases respectively, with 7 bases between them. Germline-derived CDR1 and CDR2 are KGHSH and LQKENI. The CDR3 protein is CASSPLELYEQYF. In DNA, the CDR3 is TGTGCCAGCTCACCACTAGAGCTCTACGAGCAGTACTTC.

J is TRBJ1-1 and V is TRBV3-1 (or the pseudogene TRBV3-2); D ambiguous. V lost 1 base and J 3 bases, leaving 9 bases between the germline ends. Germline V CDR1 and CDR2: LGHDT, YNNKEL (reference sequence). The CDR3 consists of 14 residues. CDR3 residues: CASSQVSTDTEAFF. DNA of the CDR3: TGTGCCAGCAGCCAAGTATCCACAGACACTGAAGCTTTCTTT.

The chain combines TRBV15 with TRBJ1-1; D may be TRBD1 (5 bases). V was shortened by 1 base and J by 8 bases, with 8 bases between the two germline ends. The germline V gene has CDR1 LNHNV and CDR2 YYDKDF (reference sequence). There are 12 residues in the CDR3. The CDR3 region is CATSRAGGEAFF. CDR3 DNA sequence: TGTGCCACCAGCAGAGCCGGGGGGGAAGCTTTCTTT.

This clone was counted only a few times. V gene TRBV28 combines with J gene TRBJ1-2; a possible D gene is TRBD1 (6 bases). In germline, CDR1 is MDHEN, CDR2 SYDVKM. The V and J ends lost 7 bases and 6 bases respectively, with 15 bases between them. The CDR3 runs 13 residues. The CDR3 coding sequence is TGTGCCAGCATACAGTGGGGGCGAAATGGCTACACCTTC. As protein: CASIQWGRNGYTF.

J is TRBJ2-2 and V is TRBV3-1 (or the pseudogene TRBV3-2); the match to TRBD2 covers 8 bases. Germline V gene sequence: CDR1 LGHDT, CDR2 YNNKEL (reference sequence). The V and J ends lost 3 bases and 6 bases, in that order; junction bases with no gene match: 12. This CDR3 has 17 amino acids. The CDR3 DNA reads as TGTGCCAGCAGCCACAGCTGGACTAGCAAGGTCGCCGGGGAGCTGTTTTTT. Residues: CASSHSWTSKVAGELFF.

The chain couples TRBV20-1 to TRBJ2-1; TRBD2 agrees at 14 bases. Trimming cost V 3 bases and J 8 bases; bases outside gene matches: 6. This CDR3 region has 15 residues. Looked up from germline, CDR1 is DFQATT and CDR2 is SNEGSKA (reference sequence). The CDR3 here is CSASPGLAGDYEQFF. Here the CDR3 DNA reads TGCAGTGCTAGTCCGGGACTAGCGGGAGATTATGAGCAGTTCTTC.

This chain joins TRBV4-1 and TRBJ2-3, with TRBD2 matching over 8 bases. The CDR3 has 15 amino acids. Germline loops: CDR1 MGHRA, CDR2 YSYEKL. Trimming removed 0 bases from V and 7 bases from J; junction bases left unmatched: 6. The CDR3 protein is CASSQDRTSRNTQYF. The CDR3 DNA reads TGCGCCAGCAGCCAAGATCGGACTAGCCGAAATACGCAGTATTTT.

The chain uses TRBV5-8 and TRBJ1-3; D remains ambiguous. Germline V lookup: CDR1 SGHTS, CDR2 YDEGEE. Trimming took off 5 bases at V and 0 bases at J, with 15 bases between the two ends. The CDR3 sequence is 16 residues long. CDR3 sequence: CASRVRTAPSGNTIYF. The CDR3 nucleotides read TGTGCCAGCAGGGTGAGGACTGCTCCCTCTGGAAACACCATATATTTT.

This clone was recorded once. The chain employs TRBV7-4 and TRBJ2-1, with 9 bases aligning to TRBD1. V lost 0 bases, J lost 2 bases, and 8 bases stayed unmatched. Germline lookup yields CDR1 SGHVT and CDR2 SQSDAQ. CDR3 length: 18 residues. CDR3 nucleotides: TGTGCCAGCAGCTTAGCCCCAAACAGGGGGCGGGCCTACAATGAGCAGTTCTTC. It translates to CASSLAPNRGRAYNEQFF.

In DNA, the CDR3 is TGCGCCAGCAGCCCGGACTCCTTCACAGATACGCAGTATTTT. Its protein product is CASSPDSFTDTQYF. The V and J genes are TRBV5-1 and TRBJ2-3; tentative D call: TRBD2 (5 bases). The V end was cut by 4 bases, the J end by 2 bases, with 11 bases between. The germline CDR1 and CDR2 sequences are SGHRS and YFSETQ. This CDR3 spans 14 amino acids.

The chain is built from TRBV5-8 and TRBJ2-4; TRBD2 agrees at 7 bases. V lost 4 bases and J lost 3; bases outside the gene matches: 16. The germline V gene has CDR1 SGHTS and CDR2 YDEGEE. The CDR3 extends over 18 amino acids. The CDR3 spells CASSGPWGGSKVKNIQYF. CDR3 nucleotide sequence: TGTGCCAGCAGCGGCCCGTGGGGGGGTAGTAAGGTCAAAAACATTCAGTACTTC.

The chain joins TRBV5-5 to TRBJ2-7; no firm D call. Germline V gene lookup returns CDR1 SGHKS and CDR2 YYEKEE (reference sequence). The V gene lost 0 bases and the J gene lost 2 bases, with 12 bases spanning the gap. The CDR3 length is 15 residues. CDR3 protein: CASSLVAQLTYEQYF. CDR3 in DNA: TGTGCCAGCAGCTTGGTGGCACAGCTAACCTACGAGCAGTACTTC.

This sequence joins TRBV20-1 and TRBJ1-1; TRBD1 is a possible D gene (5 bases). The CDR3 totals 13 residues. CDR1 and CDR2 from the germline V gene are DFQATT and SNEGSKA (reference sequence). V was clipped by 3 bases and J by 0 bases, with 8 bases between them. The CDR3 sequence is CSASAGMNTEAFF. CDR3 in DNA: TGCAGTGCTAGTGCAGGGATGAACACTGAAGCTTTCTTT.